This T cell receptor (beta chain) came from a study of T cell responses to AZD1222 COVID-19 vaccine. Whole-study results and caveats: White British ancestry dominated among donors, who included more females, and clonal diversity was possibly underestimated.

In regard to this clone: Its antigen is unidentified.

Assay: immunoSEQ multiplex PCR; the TCRdb copy retains only in-frame clones and omits some. The sample carries 150,000 to 190,000 clones, 85% to 90% recorded once. Some second doses came at about 4 weeks and others at about 12 weeks; these were pooled. Trimming removed 4 bases from V and 4 bases from J, with 20 bases in between. This CDR3 has 17 amino acids. Per the germline V gene, CDR1 is SGHTA and CDR2 is FQGTGA. This TCR was sampled from an adult who received the AZD1222 COVID-19 vaccine. The gene calls are TRBV7-3 and TRBJ2-1, with D possibly matching TRBD2 (6 bases). This specimen consisted of peripheral blood, obtained 28 days after the second AZD1222 dose. The CDR3 protein is CASSSPGRAGIYNEQFF. CDR3 bases: TGTGCCAGCAGCTCTCCGGGGCGGGCGGGGATATACAATGAGCAGTTCTTC.